Each of the 12 T cell receptor beta chains below was sequenced from the same sample in a study of T cells in Graves' hyperthyroidism and ophthalmopathy. Regions amplified from RNA transcripts were the TCR beta CDR3 regions. The HTBI primer set drove a first-round RT-PCR of the TCR CDR3. TCRdb reprocessed the multiplex PCR reads via MiXCR and lists one record per CDR3 protein. This table has hundreds of thousands of distinct CDR3 sequences, over 35% appearing once. Input material: blood. The receptors were sampled from a woman in her forties with Graves' hyperthyroidism.

The chain couples TRBV19 to TRBJ1-4; TRBD1 agrees at 7 bases. CDR3 length: 16 residues. In germline, CDR1 is LNHDA, CDR2 SQIVND (reference sequence). V gave up 3 bases and J gave up 5 bases; unmatched junction bases: 9. In DNA form, the CDR3 reads TGTGCCAGTAGTATTCCGGGACAGCGCCGCAATGAAAAACTGTTTTTT. Translating gives CASSIPGQRRNEKLFF.

As for this clonotype: This clone may be a read error of a much larger clone one base away. The chain employs TRBV29-1 and TRBJ2-7; maybe TRBD2 (6 bases). Germline CDR1 and CDR2: SQVTM and ANQGSEA. V lost 2 bases and J 5 bases, leaving 13 bases between the germline ends. The length of the CDR3 is 13 residues. The CDR3 nucleotides are TGCAGCGTTGAATGGGGGAGGACCAACGAGCAGTACTTC. Protein sequence: CSVEWGRTNEQYF.

This rearrangement joins TRBV27 to TRBJ1-6; D is undetermined. The V and J ends lost 3 bases and 7 bases respectively, with 10 bases between them. The CDR3 has 14 amino acids. CDR1 MNHEY and CDR2 SMNVEV come from the germline V gene (reference sequence). CDR3 residues: CASSLVGENSPLHF. DNA of the CDR3: TGTGCCAGCAGTTTGGTTGGAGAGAATTCACCCCTCCACTTT.

As regards this clonotype: Mismatch with germline at one junction end may stem from a read error. V and J are TRBV7-2 and TRBJ1-6; D call uncertain. This CDR3 is 15 amino acids long. Germline loops: CDR1 SGHTA, CDR2 FQGNSA. In nucleotides, the CDR3 is TGCGCCAGCAGCCAAGCCAGCCTTGGCAATTCACCCCTCCACTTT. Translated, it gives CASSQASLGNSPLHF.

V is TRBV7-2 and J is TRBJ1-4; D possibly corresponds to TRBD1 (5 bases). Germline CDR1 reads SGHTA; CDR2 reads FQGNSA. V was trimmed by 2 bases and J by 14 bases, leaving 12 bases between them. The length of the CDR3 is 12 residues. The CDR3, as DNA: TGTGCCAGCAGCTTACAGGGTATAAGCCTGTTTTTT. Translating gives CASSLQGISLFF.

The chain joins TRBV11-2 to TRBJ2-2; 10 bases align to TRBD1. The trim removed 5 bases at V and 1 base at J, leaving 7 bases unmatched. This CDR3 spans 17 amino acids. Germline assignment: CDR1 SGHAT and CDR2 FQNNGV. The CDR3 reads CASSRPTGGVNTGELFF. DNA for the CDR3: TGTGCCAGCAGCCGACCGACAGGGGGCGTGAACACCGGGGAGCTGTTTTTT.

The chain carries TRBV19 and TRBJ2-7; D uncertain. V was cut by 9 bases and J by 0 bases, with 21 bases left in between. The V gene's germline CDR1 is LNHDA and CDR2 SQIVND (reference sequence). The CDR3 loop spans 16 amino acids. The CDR3 DNA is TGTGCCAGCTCACCACTGAGACACCAGACCTCCTACGAGCAGTACTTC. It translates to CASSPLRHQTSYEQYF.

This clonotype was found many times. The CDR3 here is CASSEVASSYNSPLHF. CDR3 nucleotides: TGCGCCAGCAGTGAGGTGGCGAGCTCCTATAATTCACCCCTCCACTTT. The chain carries TRBV10-1 and TRBJ1-6; D is undetermined. The CDR3 covers 16 residues. V shed 2 bases and J shed 0 bases, with 8 bases lying between them. Germline lookup yields CDR1 WNHNN and CDR2 SYGVQD (reference sequence).

Regarding this clonotype: It is likely a read error, because the conserved phenylalanine at the end of the CDR3 is missing. The DNA is left out, because the CDR3 cannot be placed on it with certainty; the CDR3 is given as TCRdb lists it. The rearrangement joins TRBV20-1 to TRBJ2-2; the table names TRBD1, a call not compared with the DNA. The CDR3 has 8 amino acids, counting both end residues. Germline CDR1 is DFQATT and CDR2 is SNEGSKA (reference sequence). The CDR3 loop reads CSARGGSA.

V is TRBV4-1 and J is TRBJ2-5, with unresolved D. The CDR3 totals 13 residues. Per germline, CDR1 MGHRA and CDR2 YSYEKL. V lost 0 bases and J 4 bases, leaving 6 bases between the germline ends. The CDR3 DNA sequence: TGCGCCAGCAGCCAAGATTGGGCAGAGACCCAGTACTTC. Amino acid sequence: CASSQDWAETQYF.

The rearrangement links TRBV6-5 to TRBJ2-2, with D unresolved. Between the trimmed V and J ends, which lost 2 bases and 7 bases, there was a span of 11 bases. This CDR3 has 14 residues. CDR1 is MNHEY, CDR2 SVGAGI, per germline. The CDR3 DNA sequence: TGTGCCAGCAGTTACCTCCCTCCCCACGGGGAGCTGTTTTTT. It translates to CASSYLPPHGELFF.

This clonotype has a handful of counts. V is TRBV12-3 or TRBV12-4 and J is TRBJ2-7; TRBD1 agrees at 10 bases. V shed 6 bases and J 6 bases; nucleotides not matched to a gene: 11. The CDR3 is 15 residues long. CDR3 sequence: CASSAGQGEKVEQYF. The DNA of the CDR3 is TGTGCCAGCAGCGCTGGACAGGGGGAAAAGGTCGAGCAGTACTTC.